The clone carrying this T cell receptor (beta chain) has just a few counts. Seattle patients were enrolled while actively infected and followed longitudinally. The data derive from a study of blood T cell repertoires in COVID-19. Across the study: Spain, Italy and the United States supplied samples that represented acute and convalescent COVID-19. PBMCs, B-cell-depleted T cells, or T cells were the source of the cDNA or gDNA that made up the material.

In the original processing: The assay estimated nucleated cells by amplifying reference gene primers. Generated by immunoSEQ multiplex PCR, the TCRdb table keeps only in-frame clones and is missing some. The V and J calls and clone size were taken over from that table, and D and trimming were inferred from the DNA. The data contain 200,000 to 300,000 clones, over 90% of them singletons. Sample: peripheral blood. The source is a man aged 25-40 years with COVID-19, enrolled during active disease.

CDR3 residues: CASSLQGNPYEQYF. CDR3 in DNA: TGTGCCAGCAGCTTACAGGGTAACCCCTACGAGCAGTACTTC. The chain combines TRBV7-2 with TRBJ2-7; D perhaps matches TRBD1 (5 bases). The V gene lost 2 bases and the J gene lost 2 bases, with 10 bases spanning the gap. The CDR3 is made up of 14 amino acids. Germline values: CDR1 SGHTA, CDR2 FQGNSA.